A selection of T cell receptor beta chains follows, all from one sample in a study of lymphopenia after photon versus proton radiotherapy. TCRdb keeps only in-frame clones here, not all; method: immunoSEQ multiplex PCR. The sample records 55,000 to 70,000 clones, around 88% being singletons. The specimen comprised peripheral blood, sampled from a patient treated with photon-based radiotherapy. The receptors were sampled from a man aged 40-50 years with gastric cancer. Each CDR3 is given with its conserved first and last residue. The D gene is left open where the match is weak. Where a row states a size, it is once, few, many or the class of an expanded clone; other rows omit it.

clone size,D gene,J gene,V gene,CDR3 protein,CDR3 DNA
NA,TRBD1,TRBJ2-6,TRBV11-2,CASSTGDRVAGANVLTF,TGTGCCAGCAGCACCGGGGACAGGGTAGCTGGGGCCAACGTCCTGACTTTC
NA,NA,TRBJ1-1,TRBV19,CASSTRLDGEAFF,TGTGCCAGTAGTACGAGACTGGACGGAGAAGCTTTCTTT
NA,NA,TRBJ2-7,TRBV7-1,CASSFGGPEQYF,TGTGCCAGCAGCTTCGGGGGTCCCGAGCAGTACTTC
few,NA,TRBJ1-2,TRBV2,CASKAGLSTGYTF,TGTGCCAGCAAGGCGGGGTTAAGCACGGGCTACACCTTC
NA,NA,TRBJ2-7,TRBV7-3,CASSLSGANSYEQYF,TGTGCCAGCAGCTTATCAGGGGCTAACTCCTACGAGCAGTACTTC
once,TRBD2,TRBJ2-1,TRBV19,CASSLGTRSNEQFF,TGTGCCAGTAGTCTGGGGACTAGGTCGAATGAGCAGTTCTTC
NA,NA,TRBJ2-3,TRBV7-2,CASTTRDTDTQYF,TGTGCCAGCACGACTAGAGACACAGATACGCAGTATTTT
NA,NA,TRBJ2-5,TRBV13,CASSRGVAGGLETQYF,TGTGCCAGCAGCCGGGGTGTTGCAGGGGGACTGGAGACCCAGTACTTC
NA,NA,TRBJ2-1,TRBV7-3,CASSPQVSSYNEQFF,TGTGCCAGCAGCCCCCAGGTGAGCTCCTACAATGAGCAGTTCTTC
NA,NA,TRBJ1-1,TRBV5-1,CASSLLENTEAFF,TGCGCCAGCAGCTTGCTCGAGAACACTGAAGCTTTCTTT
NA,TRBD1,TRBJ2-7,TRBV7-3,CASSISGQGAEEQYF,TGTGCCAGCAGCATATCGGGACAGGGGGCAGAAGAGCAGTACTTC
NA,TRBD1,TRBJ1-4,TRBV15,CATARTGDEKLFF,TGTGCCACCGCAAGGACAGGGGATGAAAAACTGTTTTTT
NA,NA,TRBJ1-3,TRBV7-6,CASSLQPSEDTIYF,TGTGCCAGCAGCTTACAACCCTCCGAGGACACCATATATTTT
NA,TRBD2,TRBJ2-5,TRBV2,CASRGEGKETQYF,TGTGCCAGCAGGGGGGAGGGAAAAGAGACCCAGTACTTC
medium-sized,NA,TRBJ2-7,TRBV4-2,CASSQALTVIYEQYF,TGTGCCAGCAGCCAAGCTCTGACAGTTATCTACGAGCAGTACTTC
NA,NA,TRBJ1-6,TRBV5-4,CASSLEPEDNSPLHF,TGTGCCAGCAGCTTGGAGCCAGAAGATAATTCACCCCTCCACTTT
medium-sized,TRBD1,TRBJ1-2,TRBV7-9,CASTGQGGNGYTF,TGTGCCAGCACCGGACAGGGAGGCAATGGCTACACCTTC
NA,NA,TRBJ2-7,TRBV7-8,CASSQSHYEQYF,TGTGCCAGCAGCCAGTCCCACTACGAGCAGTACTTC
NA,NA,TRBJ1-1,TRBV6-5,CASSYTEGNTEAFF,TGTGCCAGCAGTTACACTGAGGGGAACACTGAAGCTTTCTTT
once,TRBD1,TRBJ1-6,TRBV4-3,CASSQEWATGGSSYNSPLHF,TGCGCCAGCAGCCAAGAGTGGGCCACAGGGGGTAGCTCCTATAATTCACCCCTCCACTTT